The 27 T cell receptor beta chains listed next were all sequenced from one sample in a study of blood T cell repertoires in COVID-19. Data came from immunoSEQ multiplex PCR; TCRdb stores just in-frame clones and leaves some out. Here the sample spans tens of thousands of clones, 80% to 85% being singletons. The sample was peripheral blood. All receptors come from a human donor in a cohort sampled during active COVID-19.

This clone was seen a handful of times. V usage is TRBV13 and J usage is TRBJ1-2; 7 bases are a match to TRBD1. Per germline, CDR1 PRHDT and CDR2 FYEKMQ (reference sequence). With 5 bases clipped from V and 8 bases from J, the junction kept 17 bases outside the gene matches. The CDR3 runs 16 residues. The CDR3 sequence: CASSNAHADRKGGYTF. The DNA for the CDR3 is TGTGCCAGCAGCAATGCCCACGCGGACAGGAAAGGGGGCTACACCTTC.

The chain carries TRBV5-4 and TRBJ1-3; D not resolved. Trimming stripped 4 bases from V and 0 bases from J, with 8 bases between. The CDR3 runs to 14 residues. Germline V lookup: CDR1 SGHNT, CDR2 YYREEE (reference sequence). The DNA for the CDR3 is TGTGCCAGCAGCCCGACAATCTCTGGAAACACCATATATTTT. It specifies CASSPTISGNTIYF.

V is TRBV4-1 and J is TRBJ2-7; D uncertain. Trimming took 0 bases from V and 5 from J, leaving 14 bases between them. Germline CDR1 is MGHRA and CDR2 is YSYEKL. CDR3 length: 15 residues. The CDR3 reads CASSQESRQTHEQYF. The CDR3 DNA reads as TGCGCCAGCAGCCAAGAATCGAGGCAGACGCACGAGCAGTACTTC.

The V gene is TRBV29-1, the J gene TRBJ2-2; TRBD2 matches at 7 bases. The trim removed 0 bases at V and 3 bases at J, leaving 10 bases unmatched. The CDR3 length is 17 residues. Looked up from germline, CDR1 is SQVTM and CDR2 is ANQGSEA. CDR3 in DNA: TGCAGCGTTGAAGATTGGGCGGGAGAGAGGGACACCGGGGAGCTGTTTTTT. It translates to CSVEDWAGERDTGELFF.

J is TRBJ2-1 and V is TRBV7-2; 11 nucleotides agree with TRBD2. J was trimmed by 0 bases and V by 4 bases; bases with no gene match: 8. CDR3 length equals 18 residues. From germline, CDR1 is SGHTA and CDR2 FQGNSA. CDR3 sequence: CASSSKFSGGGSYNEQFF. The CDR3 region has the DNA TGTGCCAGCAGCTCCAAATTTAGCGGGGGGGGCTCCTACAATGAGCAGTTCTTC.

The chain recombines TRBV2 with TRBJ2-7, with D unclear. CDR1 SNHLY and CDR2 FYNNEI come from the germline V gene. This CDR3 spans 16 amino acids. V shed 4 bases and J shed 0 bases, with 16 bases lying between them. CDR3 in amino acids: CASSGSSEAPSYEQYF. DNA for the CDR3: TGTGCCAGCAGTGGATCCTCCGAGGCACCCTCCTACGAGCAGTACTTC.

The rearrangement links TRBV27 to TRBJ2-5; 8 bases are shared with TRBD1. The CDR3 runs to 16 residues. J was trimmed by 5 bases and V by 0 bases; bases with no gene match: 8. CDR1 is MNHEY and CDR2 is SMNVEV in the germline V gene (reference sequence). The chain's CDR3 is CASSLSRGRGLETQYF. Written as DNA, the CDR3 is TGTGCCAGCAGTTTATCGAGAGGCAGGGGGCTGGAGACCCAGTACTTC.

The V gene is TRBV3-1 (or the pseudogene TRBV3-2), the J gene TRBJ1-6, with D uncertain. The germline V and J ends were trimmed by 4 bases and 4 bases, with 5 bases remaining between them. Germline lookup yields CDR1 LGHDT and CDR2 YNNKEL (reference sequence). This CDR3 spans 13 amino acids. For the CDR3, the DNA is TGTGCCAGCAGCCCGGGGTATAATTCACCCCTCCACTTT. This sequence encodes CASSPGYNSPLHF.

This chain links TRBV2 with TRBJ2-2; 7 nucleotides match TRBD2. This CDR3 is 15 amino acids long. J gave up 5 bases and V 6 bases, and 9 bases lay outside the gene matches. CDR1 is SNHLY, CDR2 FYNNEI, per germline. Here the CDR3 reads CASRAGTTVTGELFF. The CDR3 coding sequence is TGTGCCAGCAGGGCCGGGACTACCGTAACCGGGGAGCTGTTTTTT.

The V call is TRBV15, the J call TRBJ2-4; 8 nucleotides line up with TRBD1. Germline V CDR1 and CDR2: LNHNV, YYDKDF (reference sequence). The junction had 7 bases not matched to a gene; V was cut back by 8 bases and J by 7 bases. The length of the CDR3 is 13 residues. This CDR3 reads CATSQGDRNIQYF. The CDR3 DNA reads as TGTGCCACCTCACAGGGGGACAGGAACATTCAGTACTTC.

This CDR3 is CASSGAGLTDTQYF. The CDR3 DNA sequence: TGCGCCAGCAGTGGAGCGGGGCTAACAGATACGCAGTATTTT. This chain links TRBV10-1 with TRBJ2-3; TRBD2 aligns across 7 bases. The germline CDR1 and CDR2 sequences are WNHNN and SYGVQD (reference sequence). The CDR3 runs 14 residues. The junction had 4 bases not matched to a gene; V was cut back by 4 bases and J by 3 bases.

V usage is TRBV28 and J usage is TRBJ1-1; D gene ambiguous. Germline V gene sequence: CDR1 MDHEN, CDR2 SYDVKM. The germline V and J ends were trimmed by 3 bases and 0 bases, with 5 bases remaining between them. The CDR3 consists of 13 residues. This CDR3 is CASSLSVNTEAFF. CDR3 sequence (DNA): TGTGCCAGCAGTTTGTCAGTGAACACTGAAGCTTTCTTT.

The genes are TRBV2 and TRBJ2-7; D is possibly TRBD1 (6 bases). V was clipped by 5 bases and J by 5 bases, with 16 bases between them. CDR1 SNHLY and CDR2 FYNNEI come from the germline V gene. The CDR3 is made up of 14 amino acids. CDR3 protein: CASSSTGFGDEQYF. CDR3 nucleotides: TGTGCCAGCAGTTCCACAGGGTTCGGGGACGAGCAGTACTTC. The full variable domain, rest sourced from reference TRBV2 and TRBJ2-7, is EPEVTQTPSHQVTQMGQEVILRCVPISNHLYFYWYRQILGQKVEFLVSFYNNEISEKSEIFDDQFSVERPDGSNFTLKIRSTKLEDSAMYFCASSSTGFGDEQYFGPGTRLTVT.

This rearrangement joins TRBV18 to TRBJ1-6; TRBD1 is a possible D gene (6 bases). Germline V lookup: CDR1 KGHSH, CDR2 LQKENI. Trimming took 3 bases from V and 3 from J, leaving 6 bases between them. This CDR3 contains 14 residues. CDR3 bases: TGTGCCAGCTCACCCAGGGGCTATAATTCACCCCTCCACTTT. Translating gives CASSPRGYNSPLHF.

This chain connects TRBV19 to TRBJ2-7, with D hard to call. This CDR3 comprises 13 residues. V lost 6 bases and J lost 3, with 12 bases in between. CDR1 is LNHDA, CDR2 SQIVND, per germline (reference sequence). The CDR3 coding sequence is TGTGCCAGTAGCCTCGCGGCAGACTACGAGCAGTACTTC. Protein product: CASSLAADYEQYF.

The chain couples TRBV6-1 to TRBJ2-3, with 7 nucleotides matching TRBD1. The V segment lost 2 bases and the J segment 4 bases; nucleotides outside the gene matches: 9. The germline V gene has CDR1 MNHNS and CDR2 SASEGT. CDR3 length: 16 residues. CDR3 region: CASSEYRGTIADTQYF. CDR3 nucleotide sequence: TGTGCCAGCAGTGAATACAGGGGAACAATCGCAGATACGCAGTATTTT.

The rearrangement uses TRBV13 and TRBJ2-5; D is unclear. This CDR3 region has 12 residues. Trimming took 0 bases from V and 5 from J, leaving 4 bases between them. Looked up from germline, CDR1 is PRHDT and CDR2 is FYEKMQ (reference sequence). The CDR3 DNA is TGTGCCAGCAGCTTAGGCCGGGAGACCCAGTACTTC. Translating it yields CASSLGRETQYF. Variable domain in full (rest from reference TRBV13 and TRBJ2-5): AAGVIQSPRHLIKEKRETATLKCYPIPRHDTVYWYQQGPGQDPQFLISFYEKMQSDKGSIPDRFSAQQFSDYHSELNMSSLELGDSALYFCASSLGRETQYFGPGTRLLVL.

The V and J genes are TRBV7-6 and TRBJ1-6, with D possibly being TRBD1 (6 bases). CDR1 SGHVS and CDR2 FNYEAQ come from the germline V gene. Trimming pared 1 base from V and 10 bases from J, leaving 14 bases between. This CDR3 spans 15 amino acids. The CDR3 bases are TGTGCCAGCAGCTTAGGGGCAGGGGCAGGATCACCCCTCCACTTT. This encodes CASSLGAGAGSPLHF.

The CDR3 is CASSQLPGQGTGANVLTF. As DNA, the CDR3 is TGTGCCAGCAGCCAACTGCCTGGACAGGGGACAGGGGCCAACGTCCTGACTTTC. The chain uses TRBV7-6 and TRBJ2-6; 9 bases line up with TRBD1. J was trimmed by 4 bases and V by 5 bases; bases with no gene match: 12. The germline V gene encodes CDR1 SGHVS and CDR2 FNYEAQ. This CDR3 region has 18 residues.

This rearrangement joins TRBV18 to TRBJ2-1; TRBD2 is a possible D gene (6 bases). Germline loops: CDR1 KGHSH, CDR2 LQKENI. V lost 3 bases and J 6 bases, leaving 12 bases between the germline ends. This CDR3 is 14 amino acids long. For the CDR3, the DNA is TGTGCCAGCTCACCGCTGGGGCGGGGCAATGAGCAGTTCTTC. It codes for CASSPLGRGNEQFF.

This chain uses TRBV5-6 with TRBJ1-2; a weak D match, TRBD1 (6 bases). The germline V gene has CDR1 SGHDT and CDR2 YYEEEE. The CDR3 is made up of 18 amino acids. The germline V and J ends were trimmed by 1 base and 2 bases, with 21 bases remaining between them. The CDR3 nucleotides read TGTGCCAGCAGCTTGTGGGGACATACTACAGGGTTCAACTATGGCTACACCTTC. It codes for CASSLWGHTTGFNYGYTF.

The DNA of the CDR3 is TGCGCCAGCAGCTTGGCCGGCAGGGGCTTTACCTACGAGCAGTACTTC. Its translation is CASSLAGRGFTYEQYF. The V call is TRBV5-1, the J call TRBJ2-7; weak D call: TRBD1 (6 bases). CDR1 is SGHRS, CDR2 YFSETQ, per germline. This CDR3 has 16 residues. The germline V and J ends were trimmed by 0 bases and 2 bases, with 15 bases remaining between them.

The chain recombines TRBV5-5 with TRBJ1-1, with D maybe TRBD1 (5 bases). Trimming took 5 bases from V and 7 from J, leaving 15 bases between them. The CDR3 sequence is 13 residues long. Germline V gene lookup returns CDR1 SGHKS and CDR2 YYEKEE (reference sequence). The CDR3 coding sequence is TGTGCCAGCAGGAAATTGACCGGGGGTGAAGCTTTCTTT. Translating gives CASRKLTGGEAFF.

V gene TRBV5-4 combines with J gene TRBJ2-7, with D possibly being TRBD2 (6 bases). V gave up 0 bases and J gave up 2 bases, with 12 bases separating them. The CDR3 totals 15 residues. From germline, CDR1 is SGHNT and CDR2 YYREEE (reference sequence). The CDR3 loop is CASSLGGEDPYEQYF. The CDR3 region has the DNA TGTGCCAGCAGCTTGGGGGGGGAGGACCCCTACGAGCAGTACTTC.

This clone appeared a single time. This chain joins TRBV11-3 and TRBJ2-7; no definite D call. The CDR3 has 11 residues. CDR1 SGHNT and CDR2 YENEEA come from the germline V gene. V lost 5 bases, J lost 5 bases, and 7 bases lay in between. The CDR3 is CASSRANEQYF. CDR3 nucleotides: TGTGCCAGCAGCAGAGCAAACGAGCAGTACTTC.

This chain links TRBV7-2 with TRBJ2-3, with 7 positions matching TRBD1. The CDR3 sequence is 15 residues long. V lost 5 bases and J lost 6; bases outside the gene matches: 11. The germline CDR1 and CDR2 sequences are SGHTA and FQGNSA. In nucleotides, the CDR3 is TGTGCCAGCAGCAGGGTGAGACAGGGAAGGGATACGCAGTATTTT. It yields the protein CASSRVRQGRDTQYF.

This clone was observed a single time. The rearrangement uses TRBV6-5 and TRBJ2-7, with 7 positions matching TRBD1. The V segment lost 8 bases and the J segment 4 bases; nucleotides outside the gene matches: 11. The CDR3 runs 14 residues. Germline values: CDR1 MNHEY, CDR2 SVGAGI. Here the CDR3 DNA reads TGTGCCAGCGGACTCCGGGACAGTGTTTACGAGCAGTACTTC. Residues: CASGLRDSVYEQYF.